At least ten counts were recorded for the clone carrying this T cell receptor (beta chain). Its antigen is currently unknown. This specimen comes from a study of neurological immune-mediated disorders. CDR1 and CDR2 (germline): MGHDK, SYGVNS. The CDR3 consists of 15 residues. V shed 0 bases and J shed 8 bases, with 14 bases lying between them. 5'RACE employing 10-nucleotide random UMIs yielded the cDNA. Using its own MiXCR run on the 5' RACE reads, TCRdb lists one record per CDR3 protein. The table lists 45,000 to 65,000 distinct CDR3 sequences, roughly 8.3% of them singletons. Points from the study as a whole: Sharing of CDR3 amino acid sequences among expanded clones across subjects was absent, suggesting private repertoires in all groups. Levels of TCR clonal expansion peaked in HTLV-1-associated myelopathy and reached their lowest in multiple sclerosis, under those of healthy controls.

As to time point: longitudinal time-point 3. PBMCs stored at -80 C, numbering 2 million, were the origin of the unsorted libraries. The genes are TRBV25-1 and TRBJ2-1, with D possibly being TRBD2 (7 bases). This TCR came from a woman in her thirties or forties in good health. Sequenced sample: PBMCs. CDR3 residues: CASSEYGGLRHEQFF. The CDR3 DNA reads TGTGCCAGCAGTGAATACGGGGGGCTACGTCATGAGCAGTTCTTC.